These 29 T cell receptor beta chains came from one sample sequenced in a study of T cell changes during pregnancy in multiple sclerosis. Produced via immunoSEQ multiplex PCR; TCRdb's table is partial and in-frame only. The table lists about 110,000 clones, 85% to 95% of them singletons. The sample was peripheral blood, taken after pregnancy. The receptors derive from a female donor with multiple sclerosis, enrolled in a pregnancy study.

V is TRBV7-3 and J is TRBJ2-6, with 7 positions matching TRBD2. The CDR3 length is 17 residues. J was trimmed by 4 bases and V by 5 bases; bases with no gene match: 11. Germline-derived CDR1 and CDR2 are SGHTA and FQGTGA. The CDR3 nucleotides are TGTGCCAGCAGCCCGAACCTTGGGGGGGTCGGGGCCAACGTCCTGACTTTC. Its translation is CASSPNLGGVGANVLTF.

The gene calls are TRBV2 and TRBJ1-1; D is unresolved. The CDR3 contains 14 residues. Germline loops: CDR1 SNHLY, CDR2 FYNNEI. Trimming removed 0 bases at V and 11 bases at J, with 16 bases between. The CDR3 sequence: CASSEAWSGSRAFF. The CDR3 bases are TGTGCCAGCAGTGAAGCGTGGAGCGGGTCTCGTGCTTTCTTT.

The V call is TRBV6-5, the J call TRBJ1-2, with a weak D call TRBD1 (5 bases). The CDR3 covers 14 residues. CDR1 is MNHEY and CDR2 is SVGAGI in the germline V gene. Trimming cost V 0 bases and J 7 bases, with 12 bases left between them. Here the CDR3 reads CASSYSRSGVGYTF. CDR3 nucleotides: TGTGCCAGCAGTTACTCGCGATCGGGGGTTGGCTACACCTTC.

The sample holds one count of this clone. The gene calls are TRBV9 and TRBJ2-2; D perhaps matches TRBD1 (6 bases). V was cut by 0 bases and J by 6 bases, with 15 bases left in between. The CDR3 runs 16 residues. The germline V gene has CDR1 SGDLS and CDR2 YYNGEE. The DNA for the CDR3 is TGTGCCAGCAGCGTAGCTGGCCAGGGGCTCGCCGGGGAGCTGTTTTTT. Protein: CASSVAGQGLAGELFF.

V usage is TRBV7-3 and J usage is TRBJ2-5, with D possibly TRBD2 on 6 matching bases. The CDR3 is 15 amino acids. The V end lost 3 bases, the J end lost 7 bases, and 18 bases lay between the germline ends. Looked up from germline, CDR1 is SGHTA and CDR2 is FQGTGA. DNA for the CDR3: TGTGCCAGCAGCTTCTCCGGGGGAAGGGTTGGGACCCAGTACTTC. Translated, it gives CASSFSGGRVGTQYF.

This clone showed up just a few times. CDR3 protein: CASRGNRDENTEAFF. For the CDR3, the DNA is TGTGCCAGCAGAGGGAACAGGGACGAGAACACTGAAGCTTTCTTT. This chain links TRBV5-8 with TRBJ1-1; tentatively, D is TRBD1 (6 bases). Between the trimmed V and J ends, which lost 5 bases and 1 base, there was a span of 15 bases. The CDR3 contains 15 residues. Germline-derived CDR1 and CDR2 are SGHTS and YDEGEE.

The chain employs TRBV6-5 and TRBJ2-5; 10 positions match TRBD1. In germline, CDR1 is MNHEY, CDR2 SVGAGI. J was trimmed by 4 bases and V by 2 bases; bases with no gene match: 4. CDR3 length equals 15 residues. The CDR3 loop is CASSYQTGGIETQYF. The DNA for the CDR3 is TGTGCCAGCAGTTACCAGACAGGGGGCATAGAGACCCAGTACTTC.

CDR3 region: CASSYAGGAGNEQFF. The CDR3 DNA reads as TGTGCCAGCAGTTACGCAGGGGGCGCGGGCAATGAGCAGTTCTTC. V usage is TRBV5-4 and J usage is TRBJ2-1; 8 bases are shared with TRBD1. CDR1 and CDR2 from the germline V gene are SGHNT and YYREEE (reference sequence). V was pared by 5 bases and J by 6 bases, with 10 bases of the junction left unmatched. The CDR3 consists of 15 residues.

In nucleotides, the CDR3 is TGCGCCAGCAGCCAAGAGCGTGCCACGGGGGCGGGAGTGGCCAAAAACATTCAGTACTTC. This codes for CASSQERATGAGVAKNIQYF. The genes are TRBV4-1 and TRBJ2-4, with D possibly TRBD2 on 7 matching bases. Between the trimmed V and J ends, which lost 0 bases and 1 base, there was a span of 22 bases. This CDR3 spans 20 amino acids. Germline-derived CDR1 and CDR2 are MGHRA and YSYEKL.

Here the CDR3 DNA reads TGTGCCAGCTCGCCGGGACAACGGGACACTGAAGCTTTCTTT. Protein sequence: CASSPGQRDTEAFF. This chain links TRBV18 with TRBJ1-1; possible D gene TRBD1, 6 bases. The V gene lost 6 bases and the J gene lost 3 bases, with 14 bases spanning the gap. CDR1 is KGHSH and CDR2 is LQKENI in the germline V gene. The CDR3 extends over 14 amino acids.

The chain is built from TRBV14 and TRBJ2-6; D remains ambiguous. The CDR3 extends over 14 amino acids. V dropped 4 bases and J dropped 4 bases, with 8 bases sitting between them. CDR1 is SGHDN, CDR2 FVKESK, per germline. The CDR3 DNA reads TGTGCCAGCAGCCTAAAGACAGGGGCCAACGTCCTGACTTTC. Its translation is CASSLKTGANVLTF.

The V gene is TRBV18, the J gene TRBJ2-2, with 10 positions matching TRBD1. Per germline, CDR1 KGHSH and CDR2 LQKENI. There are 15 residues in the CDR3. Unmatched junction bases numbered 7, after V lost 6 bases and J lost 6 bases. The CDR3 DNA sequence: TGTGCCAGCTCGGCGACAGGGGGCCCGGCCGGGGAGCTGTTTTTT. Translating gives CASSATGGPAGELFF.

The J gene is TRBJ1-2, the V gene TRBV20-1; D is unclear. V gave up 7 bases and J gave up 5 bases, with 5 bases separating them. Germline V gene sequence: CDR1 DFQATT, CDR2 SNEGSKA (reference sequence). The CDR3 sequence is 9 residues long. The CDR3, as DNA: TGCAGTGTTCCTTATGGCTACACCTTC. Its translation: CSVPYGYTF.

This clone has just one count. The rearrangement links TRBV28 to TRBJ1-5; 9 bases agree with TRBD1. The V segment lost 3 bases and the J segment 4 bases; nucleotides outside the gene matches: 7. The CDR3 covers 16 residues. The germline V gene has CDR1 MDHEN and CDR2 SYDVKM. This CDR3 reads CASSLGDRAFNQPQHF. The CDR3 nucleotides read TGTGCCAGCAGTTTGGGGGACAGGGCCTTTAATCAGCCCCAGCATTTT.

The chain uses TRBV30 and TRBJ2-2, with unresolved D. The CDR3 is made up of 15 amino acids. CDR1 is GTSNPN and CDR2 is SVGIG in the germline V gene (reference sequence). Trimming stripped 0 bases from V and 0 bases from J, with 8 bases between. This chain's CDR3 is CAWSVWPPNTGELFF. CDR3 bases: TGTGCCTGGAGTGTATGGCCCCCGAACACCGGGGAGCTGTTTTTT.

The chain is built from TRBV1 and TRBJ2-5; TRBD1, as called in the table, went unchecked against the DNA. TRBV1 is designated a pseudogene. The CDR3 runs 15 residues. The CDR3 DNA is TGCACCAGCAGCCTGGGCCGTGGGGGCCGGGAGACCCAGTACTTC. This gives the protein CTSSLGRGGRETQYF.

V is TRBV9 and J is TRBJ1-4, with D unclear. Germline CDR1 is SGDLS and CDR2 is YYNGEE. The CDR3 is 15 residues long. The V end was cut by 3 bases, the J end by 4 bases, with 13 bases between. The CDR3 loop is CASSADGGLNEKLFF. CDR3 bases: TGTGCCAGCAGCGCTGACGGAGGCCTTAATGAAAAACTGTTTTTT.

V and J are TRBV30 and TRBJ1-1; D is unresolved. V lost 0 bases to trimming and J lost 6 bases, with 14 bases between them. Germline V lookup: CDR1 GTSNPN, CDR2 SVGIG (reference sequence). There are 14 residues in the CDR3. CDR3 protein: CAWSVYPRYAEAFF. In DNA form, the CDR3 reads TGTGCCTGGAGTGTCTACCCTCGTTATGCTGAAGCTTTCTTT.

V is TRBV29-1 and J is TRBJ2-7; D perhaps matches TRBD1 (6 bases). Trimming removed 7 bases from V and 6 bases from J, with 25 bases in between. Germline CDR1 SQVTM, CDR2 ANQGSEA. The CDR3 has 15 residues. CDR3 coding DNA: TGCAGCGCTGTTGAGGTAGGGGTGGGGGCTCGCGAGCAGTACTTC. It is translated as CSAVEVGVGAREQYF.

This clone has only one observation. Mismatch with germline at one junction end may stem from a read error. Other DNA variants within this sample encode the same CDR3. The V gene is TRBV19, the J gene TRBJ1-1, with a possible D match to TRBD1 (5 bases). Germline values: CDR1 LNHDA, CDR2 SQIVND (reference sequence). This CDR3 is 17 amino acids long. The CDR3 DNA is TGTGCCAGTAGAAACCGTCCCGGGGGGGAAGAGGGCACTGAAGCCTTCTTT. It codes for CASRNRPGGEEGTEAFF. Full variable domain (remainder filled in from reference TRBV19 and TRBJ1-1): DGGITQSPKYLFRKEGQNVTLSCEQNLNHDAMYWYRQDPGQGLRLIYYSQIVNDFQKGDIAEGYSVSREKKESFPLTVTSAQKNPTAFYLCASRNRPGGEEGTEAFFGQGTRLTVV.

As DNA, the CDR3 is TGTGCCAGCAGCTTGGCAGGGCTTGAAAAACTGTTTTTT. Protein sequence: CASSLAGLEKLFF. V is TRBV5-6 and J is TRBJ1-4; possibly TRBD1 for D (5 bases). The CDR3 consists of 13 residues. CDR1 is SGHDT, CDR2 YYEEEE, per germline. V shed 0 bases and J shed 7 bases, with 7 bases lying between them.

The gene calls are TRBV6-1 and TRBJ2-7; TRBD1 aligns across 11 bases. J gave up 6 bases and V 8 bases, and 3 bases lay outside the gene matches. Germline values: CDR1 MNHNS, CDR2 SASEGT. CDR3 length: 12 residues. The CDR3 nucleotides read TGTGCCAGCCAGGACAGGGGGCTCGAGCAGTACTTC. Translation gives CASQDRGLEQYF.

The rearrangement links TRBV5-6 to TRBJ1-5, with 12 bases matching TRBD1. Losses at the gene ends were 5 bases for V and 2 bases for J; bases not matched to a gene: 8. Germline-derived CDR1 and CDR2 are SGHDT and YYEEEE. CDR3 length: 17 residues. This CDR3 reads CASSRDRGLGGNQPQHF. Written as DNA, the CDR3 is TGTGCCAGCAGTAGGGACAGGGGGCTTGGAGGCAATCAGCCCCAGCATTTT. Filled out from reference TRBV5-6 and TRBJ1-5, the complete variable domain reads DAGVTQSPTHLIKTRGQQVTLRCSPKSGHDTVSWYQQALGQGPQFIFQYYEEEERQRGNFPDRFSGHQFPNYSSELNVNALLLGDSALYLCASSRDRGLGGNQPQHFGDGTRLSIL.

This clone was seen a few times. The rearrangement joins TRBV6-5 to TRBJ1-5, with 7 positions matching TRBD1. The ends lost 6 bases at V and 3 bases at J; junction bases unmatched: 2. Germline values: CDR1 MNHEY, CDR2 SVGAGI. This CDR3 region has 13 residues. CDR3 in DNA: TGTGCCAGCAGCGGGACAGACAATCAGCCCCAGCATTTT. It is translated as CASSGTDNQPQHF.

This clone was seen a single time. V usage is TRBV1 and J usage is TRBJ2-5; the table's D call of TRBD2 was not tested on the DNA. TRBV1 is reported as a pseudogene. The CDR3 has 11 amino acids. The CDR3, as DNA: TGCACCAGCTTGTTGAGGGAGACCCAGTACTTC. Translated, it gives CTSLLRETQYF.

The V and J genes are TRBV6-1 and TRBJ2-7; 12 nucleotides align to TRBD2. Trimming cost V 5 bases and J 3 bases; bases outside gene matches: 2. The CDR3 extends over 14 amino acids. Per the germline V gene, CDR1 is MNHNS and CDR2 is SASEGT. CDR3 residues: CASSPSGRGYEQYF. In DNA, the CDR3 is TGTGCCAGCAGTCCTAGCGGGAGGGGCTACGAGCAGTACTTC.

V usage is TRBV9 and J usage is TRBJ2-7; 11 nucleotides agree with TRBD2. J gave up 4 bases and V 2 bases, and 17 bases lay outside the gene matches. CDR3 length: 19 residues. Germline CDR1 and CDR2: SGDLS and YYNGEE. CDR3 amino acids: CASSVASSPGTSGSYEQYF. CDR3 sequence (DNA): TGTGCCAGCAGCGTCGCCTCTTCCCCCGGGACTAGCGGCTCTTACGAGCAGTACTTC.

The chain couples TRBV4-1 to TRBJ1-1, with TRBD1 matching over 7 bases. V trimming: 0 bases; J trimming: 2 bases; junction bases outside the gene matches: 3. Germline V lookup: CDR1 MGHRA, CDR2 YSYEKL. This CDR3 has 15 residues. The DNA for the CDR3 is TGCGCCAGCAGCCAAGAGCAGGGGGTAAACACTGAAGCTTTCTTT. It yields the protein CASSQEQGVNTEAFF.

The chain recombines TRBV9 with TRBJ2-3; possible D gene TRBD1, 5 bases. The germline CDR1 and CDR2 sequences are SGDLS and YYNGEE. CDR3 length: 14 residues. Trimming left V 0 bases short and J 5 bases short, with 10 bases between. CDR3 bases: TGTGCCAGCAGCGTAGCCCCGGACATAGATACGCAGTATTTT. Encoded protein: CASSVAPDIDTQYF.